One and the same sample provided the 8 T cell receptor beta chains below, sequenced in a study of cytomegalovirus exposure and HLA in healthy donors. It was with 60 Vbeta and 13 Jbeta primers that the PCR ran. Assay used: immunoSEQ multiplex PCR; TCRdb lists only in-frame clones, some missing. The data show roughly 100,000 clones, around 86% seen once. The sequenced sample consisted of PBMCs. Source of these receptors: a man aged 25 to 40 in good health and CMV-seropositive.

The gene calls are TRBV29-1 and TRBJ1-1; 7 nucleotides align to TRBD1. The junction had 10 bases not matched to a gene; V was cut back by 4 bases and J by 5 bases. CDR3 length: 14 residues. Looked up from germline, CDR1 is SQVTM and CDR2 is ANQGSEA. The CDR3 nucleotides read TGCAGCGTTGTCCCTCGACAGGGTGGTACTGAAGCTTTCTTT. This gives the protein CSVVPRQGGTEAFF.

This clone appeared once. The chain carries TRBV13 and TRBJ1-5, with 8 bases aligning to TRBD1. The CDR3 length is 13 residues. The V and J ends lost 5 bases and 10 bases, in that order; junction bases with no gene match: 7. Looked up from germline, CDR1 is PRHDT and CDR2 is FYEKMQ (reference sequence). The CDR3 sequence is CASSQTGDGPQHF. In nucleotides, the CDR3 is TGTGCCAGCAGCCAGACAGGGGATGGACCCCAGCATTTT.

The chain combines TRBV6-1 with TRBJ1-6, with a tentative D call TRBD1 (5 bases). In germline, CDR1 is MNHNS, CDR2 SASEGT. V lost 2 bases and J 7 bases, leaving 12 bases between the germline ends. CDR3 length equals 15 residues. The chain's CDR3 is CASSEKETANSPLHF. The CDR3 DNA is TGTGCCAGCAGTGAAAAGGAGACAGCCAATTCACCCCTCCACTTT.

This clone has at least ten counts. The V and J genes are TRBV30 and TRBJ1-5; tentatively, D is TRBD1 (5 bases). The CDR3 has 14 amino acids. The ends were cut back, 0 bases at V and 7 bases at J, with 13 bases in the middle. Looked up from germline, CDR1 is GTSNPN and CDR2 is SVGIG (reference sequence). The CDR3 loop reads CAWSVLGGGQPQHF. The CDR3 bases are TGTGCCTGGAGTGTTCTTGGTGGGGGGCAGCCCCAGCATTTT.

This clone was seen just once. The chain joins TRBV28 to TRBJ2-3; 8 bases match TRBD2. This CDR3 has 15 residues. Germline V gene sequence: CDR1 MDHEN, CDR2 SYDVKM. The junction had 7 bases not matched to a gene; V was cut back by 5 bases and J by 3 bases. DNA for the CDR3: TGTGCCAGCAGTCCGATAGCGGGGTTTACAGATACGCAGTATTTT. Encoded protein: CASSPIAGFTDTQYF. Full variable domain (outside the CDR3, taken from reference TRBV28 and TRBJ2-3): DVKVTQSSRYLVKRTGEKVFLECVQDMDHENMFWYRQDPGLGLRLIYFSYDVKMKEKGDIPEGYSVSREKKERFSLILESASTNQTSMYLCASSPIAGFTDTQYFGPGTRLTVL.

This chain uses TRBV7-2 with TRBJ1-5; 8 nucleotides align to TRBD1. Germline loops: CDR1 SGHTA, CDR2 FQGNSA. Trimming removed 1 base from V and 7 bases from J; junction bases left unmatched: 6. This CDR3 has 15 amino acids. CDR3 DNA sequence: TGTGCCAGCAGCTTAGACAGGGGGTATGGACAGCCCCAGCATTTT. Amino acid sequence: CASSLDRGYGQPQHF.

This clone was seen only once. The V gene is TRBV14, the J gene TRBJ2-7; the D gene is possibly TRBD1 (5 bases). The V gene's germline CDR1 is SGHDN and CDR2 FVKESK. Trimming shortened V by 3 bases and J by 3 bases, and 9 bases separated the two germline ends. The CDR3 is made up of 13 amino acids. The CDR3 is CASSQLGVYEQYF. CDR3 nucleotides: TGTGCCAGCAGCCAGTTAGGGGTCTACGAGCAGTACTTC.

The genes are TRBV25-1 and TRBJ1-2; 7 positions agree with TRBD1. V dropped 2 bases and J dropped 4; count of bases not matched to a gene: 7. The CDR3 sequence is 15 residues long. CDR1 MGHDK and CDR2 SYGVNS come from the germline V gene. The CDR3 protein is CASSENHRGIYGYTF. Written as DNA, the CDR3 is TGTGCCAGCAGTGAAAACCACAGGGGTATCTATGGCTACACCTTC.